This TCR beta chain was sequenced for a study of cytomegalovirus exposure and HLA in healthy donors. Study-level results: For presence/absence analyses, sequencing depth was assumed to be roughly uniform across donors.

This clone has only a few counts. Its antigen is unknown. The germline V and J ends were trimmed by 1 base and 1 base, with 12 bases remaining between them. The germline CDR1 and CDR2 sequences are MNHNS and SASEGT. The CDR3 length is 16 residues. The PCR was carried out with 60 Vbeta primers and 13 Jbeta primers. The data were produced by immunoSEQ multiplex PCR, yet TCRdb's version contains in-frame clones alone and is incomplete. The sample carries some 130,000 clones, less than 85% recorded once. This TCR was sampled from a woman aged 55-75 years in good health and CMV-seropositive. The J gene is TRBJ2-3, the V gene TRBV6-1; TRBD1 might be the D (5 bases). Material for sequencing was PBMCs. CDR3 DNA: TGTGCCAGCAGTGAAGTCGGGCAGACAGGCACAGATACGCAGTATTTT. Translation gives CASSEVGQTGTDTQYF.